The 4 T cell receptor beta chains presented below share a single source sample, sequenced in a study of T cells after yellow fever vaccination. TCRdb fed the 5' RACE reads into MiXCR, producing one record per CDR3 protein. The sample holds about 340,000 distinct CDR3 sequences, more than 8.5% seen once. Material: PBMCs, obtained on the day of the first yellow fever vaccination. The receptors were gathered from a man aged 18 to 29 who received the YFV17D yellow fever vaccine.

The V gene is TRBV7-2, the J gene TRBJ1-1, with D possibly TRBD1 on 6 matching bases. Germline loops: CDR1 SGHTA, CDR2 FQGNSA. Trimming removed 1 base from V and 5 bases from J, with 14 bases in between. CDR3 size: 15 residues. CDR3 loop: CASSLDGRGYTEAFF. The CDR3 bases are TGTGCCAGCAGCTTAGACGGCAGGGGATATACTGAAGCTTTCTTT.

The chain is built from TRBV3-1 and TRBJ1-1; D is unclear. Trimming pared 1 base from V and 11 bases from J, leaving 14 bases between. CDR3 length: 13 residues. Germline V gives CDR1 LGHDT, CDR2 YNNKEL (reference sequence). This CDR3 reads CASSQAGELMAFF. The CDR3 DNA is TGTGCCAGCAGCCAAGCTGGAGAGCTCATGGCTTTCTTT. Full variable domain (missing parts from reference TRBV3-1 and TRBJ1-1): DTAVSQTPKYLVTQMGNDKSIKCEQNLGHDTMYWYKQDSKKFLKIMFSYNNKELIINETVPNRFSPKSPDKAHLNLHINSLELGDSAVYFCASSQAGELMAFFGQGTRLTVV.

The chain employs TRBV5-1 and TRBJ2-1, with TRBD1 matching over 11 bases. The CDR3 is made up of 15 amino acids. The V and J ends lost 5 bases and 5 bases, in that order; junction bases with no gene match: 6. Germline loops: CDR1 SGHRS, CDR2 YFSETQ. The CDR3 DNA sequence: TGCGCCAGCAGTTGGGGGACAGGGGGGCACAATGAGCAGTTCTTC. It specifies CASSWGTGGHNEQFF.

This clonotype showed up just a few times. The V call is TRBV24-1, the J call TRBJ2-1; D may be TRBD1 or TRBD2 (6 bases each). The CDR3 length is 15 residues. The V gene lost 4 bases and the J gene lost 8 bases, with 17 bases spanning the gap. CDR1 KGHDR and CDR2 SFDVKD come from the germline V gene. The CDR3: CATSDNGGGVDEQFF. The CDR3, as DNA: TGTGCCACCAGTGACAACGGGGGCGGGGTCGATGAGCAGTTCTTC.